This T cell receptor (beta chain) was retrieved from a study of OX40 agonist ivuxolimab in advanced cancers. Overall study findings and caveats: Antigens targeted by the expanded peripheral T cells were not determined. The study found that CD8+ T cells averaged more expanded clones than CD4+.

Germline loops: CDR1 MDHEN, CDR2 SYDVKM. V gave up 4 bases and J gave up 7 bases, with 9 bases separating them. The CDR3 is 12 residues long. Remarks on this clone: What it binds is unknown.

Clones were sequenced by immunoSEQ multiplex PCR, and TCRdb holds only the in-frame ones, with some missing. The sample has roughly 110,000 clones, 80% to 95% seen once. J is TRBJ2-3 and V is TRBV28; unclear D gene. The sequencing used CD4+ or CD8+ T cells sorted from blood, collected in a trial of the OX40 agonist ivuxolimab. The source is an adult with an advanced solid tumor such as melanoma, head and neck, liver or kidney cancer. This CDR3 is CASSSNRNTQYF. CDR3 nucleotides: TGTGCCAGCAGTTCTAATCGTAATACGCAGTATTTT.